A selection of T cell receptor beta chains follows, all from one sample in a study of CD8 T cells in ankylosing spondylitis. MiXCR, run by TCRdb on the 5' RACE reads, gives a single entry per CDR3 protein. Seen here are roughly 700,000 distinct CDR3 sequences, 19% observed once, and the top ten hold approximately 18%. The sample consisted of blood, either unsorted or a sorted T cell fraction (not recorded which). The source of these receptors is a male donor with ankylosing spondylitis. Each CDR3 is given without its conserved first and last residue. Each record gives: D gene, V gene, CDR3 protein. The D gene is left open where the match is weak.

>TRBD2|TRBV29-1
SVGLAGGSSYNEQF
>-|TRBV12-3/TRBV12-4
ASSRRQVSGNTIY
>-|TRBV12-3/TRBV12-4
ASSSREPEQY
>-|TRBV6-2/TRBV6-3
ASSYANTEAF
>-|TRBV5-5
ASSFGPRQESSPLH
>-|TRBV6-2/TRBV6-3
ASSIAENTEAF
>TRBD2|TRBV7-9
ASSLIAWTSGETQY
>-|TRBV5-1
ASRPTGSNNEKLF
>-|TRBV12-3/TRBV12-4
ASSLRSIVGPQY
>TRBD2|TRBV12-3/TRBV12-4
ASSLGGPSRNEQF
>TRBD2|TRBV12-3/TRBV12-4
ASSLPERENSDTQY
>-|TRBV20-1
SARGEAPWSPSEQF
>TRBD2|TRBV6-5
ASSYAWTSGTFQQF
>TRBD2|TRBV27
ASSSTSDKNTGELF
>TRBD1|TRBV27
ASSLGQGMYKQY
>-|TRBV5-1
ASSLVLTDTQY
>TRBD2|TRBV20-1
SAGLAGGRGIQY
>-|TRBV11-3
ASSPSRRGVTDTQY
>-|TRBV10-3
AISESPGSYEQY
>TRBD1|TRBV10-3
AISEPGQAYEQY